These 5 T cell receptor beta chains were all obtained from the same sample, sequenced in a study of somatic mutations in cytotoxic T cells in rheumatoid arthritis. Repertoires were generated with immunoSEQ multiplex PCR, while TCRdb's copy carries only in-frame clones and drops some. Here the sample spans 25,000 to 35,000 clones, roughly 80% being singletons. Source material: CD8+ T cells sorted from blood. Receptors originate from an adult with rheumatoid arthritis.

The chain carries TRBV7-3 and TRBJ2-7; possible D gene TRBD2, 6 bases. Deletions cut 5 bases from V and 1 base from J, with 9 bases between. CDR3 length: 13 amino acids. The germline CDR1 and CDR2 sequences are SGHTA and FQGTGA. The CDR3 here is CASSPRGSYEQYF. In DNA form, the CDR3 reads TGTGCCAGCAGCCCGCGGGGTTCCTACGAGCAGTACTTC.

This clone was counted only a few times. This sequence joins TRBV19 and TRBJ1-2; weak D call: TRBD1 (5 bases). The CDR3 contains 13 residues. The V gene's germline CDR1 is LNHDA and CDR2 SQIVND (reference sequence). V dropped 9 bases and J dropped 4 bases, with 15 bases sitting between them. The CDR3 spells CASAGPTSYGYTF. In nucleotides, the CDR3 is TGTGCCAGCGCGGGGCCAACCTCCTATGGCTACACCTTC.

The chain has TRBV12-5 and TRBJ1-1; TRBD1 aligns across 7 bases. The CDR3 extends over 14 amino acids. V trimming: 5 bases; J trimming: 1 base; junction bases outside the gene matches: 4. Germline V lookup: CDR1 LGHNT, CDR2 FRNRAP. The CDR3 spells CASGPGQRNTEAFF. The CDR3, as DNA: TGTGCTAGTGGTCCGGGACAGCGGAACACTGAAGCTTTCTTT.

The CDR3 DNA follows: TGTGCCAGCAGCACCGGACAGGGGGCATTCACTGAAGCTTTCTTT. Residues: CASSTGQGAFTEAFF. The chain is built from TRBV7-9 and TRBJ1-1, with 11 bases aligning to TRBD1. This CDR3 region has 15 residues. The germline CDR1 and CDR2 sequences are SEHNR and FQNEAQ (reference sequence). V shed 5 bases and J 4 bases; nucleotides not matched to a gene: 6.

The CDR3 sequence: CASSLGGLRQFF. The CDR3, as DNA: TGTGCCAGCAGTTTAGGTGGTTTACGGCAGTTCTTC. The rearrangement links TRBV27 to TRBJ2-1; no clear D. The CDR3 is made up of 12 amino acids. V was trimmed by 2 bases and J by 12 bases, leaving 11 bases between them. Germline CDR1 is MNHEY and CDR2 is SMNVEV (reference sequence).